This T cell receptor (beta chain) derives from a study of cytomegalovirus exposure and HLA in healthy donors. About the research overall: Unique TCRs numbering roughly 85 million, obtained from HLA-typed donors, made up an early data release. Study-level findings and limits: It was reported that the classifier diagnosed cytomegalovirus status with high specificity and sensitivity in both the original and validation cohorts.

This CDR3 is built from 12 residues. Germline V gives CDR1 SGHRS, CDR2 YFSETQ. V was clipped by 2 bases and J by 8 bases, with 10 bases between them. PCR employed 60 Vbeta and 13 Jbeta primers. Clones were read by immunoSEQ multiplex PCR, and TCRdb kept only the in-frame ones, dropping some. The sample holds around 190,000 clones, 9.5% seen once. This clone was seen a few times. The antigen remains undetermined. The source material was PBMCs. The clonotype comes from a woman younger than 45 in good health and CMV-seropositive. The chain has TRBV5-1 and TRBJ1-2; D perhaps matches TRBD1 (5 bases). The CDR3 nucleotides read TGCGCCAGCAGCTTTGGGGCCGAGGGCTACACCTTC. Protein: CASSFGAEGYTF.